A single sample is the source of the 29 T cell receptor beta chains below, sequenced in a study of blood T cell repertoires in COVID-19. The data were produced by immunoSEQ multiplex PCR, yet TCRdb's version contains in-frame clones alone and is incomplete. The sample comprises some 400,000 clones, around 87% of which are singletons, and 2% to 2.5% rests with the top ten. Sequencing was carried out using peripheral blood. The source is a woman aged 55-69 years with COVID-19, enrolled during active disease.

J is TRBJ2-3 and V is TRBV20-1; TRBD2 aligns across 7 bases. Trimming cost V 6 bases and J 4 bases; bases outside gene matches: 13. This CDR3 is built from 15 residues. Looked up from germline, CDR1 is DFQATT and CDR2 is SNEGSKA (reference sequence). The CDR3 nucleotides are TGCAGTGCGAGTGTTAATGCGGGGGTGGCAGATACGCAGTATTTT. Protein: CSASVNAGVADTQYF.

In DNA form, the CDR3 reads TGTGCCAGCACCCCAGGGTCCGTAGCTAACTATGGCTACACCTTC. Residues: CASTPGSVANYGYTF. The J gene is TRBJ1-2, the V gene TRBV6-1; TRBD1 is a possible D gene (5 bases). V was clipped by 7 bases and J by 0 bases, with 15 bases between them. The CDR3 length is 15 residues. CDR1 and CDR2 from the germline V gene are MNHNS and SASEGT.

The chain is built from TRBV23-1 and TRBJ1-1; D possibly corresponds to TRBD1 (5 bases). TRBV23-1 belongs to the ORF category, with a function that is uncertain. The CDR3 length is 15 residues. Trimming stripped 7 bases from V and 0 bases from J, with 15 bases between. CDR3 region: CASTIQTAMNTEAFF. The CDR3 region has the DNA TGCGCCAGCACCATACAGACAGCAATGAACACTGAAGCTTTCTTT.

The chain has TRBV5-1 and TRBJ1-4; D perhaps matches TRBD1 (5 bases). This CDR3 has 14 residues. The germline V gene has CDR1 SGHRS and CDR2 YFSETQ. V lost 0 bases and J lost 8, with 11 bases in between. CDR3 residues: CASSLGLRGEKLFF. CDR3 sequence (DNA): TGCGCCAGCAGCTTGGGTCTGCGGGGGGAAAAACTGTTTTTT.

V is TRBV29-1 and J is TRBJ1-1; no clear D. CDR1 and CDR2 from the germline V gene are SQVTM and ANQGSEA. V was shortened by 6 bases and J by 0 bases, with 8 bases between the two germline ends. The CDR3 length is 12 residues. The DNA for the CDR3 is TGCAGCGTGCTCACATTGAACACTGAAGCTTTCTTT. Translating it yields CSVLTLNTEAFF. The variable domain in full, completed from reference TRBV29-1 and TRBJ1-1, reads SAVISQKPSRDICQRGTSLTIQCQVDSQVTMMFWYRQQPGQSLTLIATANQGSEATYESGFVIDKFPISRPNLTFSTLTVSNMSPEDSSIYLCSVLTLNTEAFFGQGTRLTVV.

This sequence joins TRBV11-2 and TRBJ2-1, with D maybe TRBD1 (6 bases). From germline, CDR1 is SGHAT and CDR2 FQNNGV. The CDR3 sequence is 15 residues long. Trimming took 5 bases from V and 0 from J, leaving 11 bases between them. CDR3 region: CASSLKGGSYNEQFF. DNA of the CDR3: TGTGCCAGCAGCCTCAAAGGGGGCTCCTACAATGAGCAGTTCTTC. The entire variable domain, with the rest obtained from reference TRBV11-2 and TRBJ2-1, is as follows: EAGVAQSPRYKIIEKRQSVAFWCNPISGHATLYWYQQILGQGPKLLIQFQNNGVVDDSQLPKDRFSAERLKGVDSTLKIQPAKLEDSAVYLCASSLKGGSYNEQFFGPGTRLTVL.

The CDR3 region is CASSYSRQAPGYTF. DNA of the CDR3: TGTGCCAGCAGTTACTCCAGACAGGCCCCGGGCTACACCTTC. This sequence joins TRBV6-5 and TRBJ1-2; TRBD1 might be the D (6 bases). CDR3 size: 14 residues. The V and J ends lost 0 bases and 8 bases respectively, with 13 bases between them. Germline V gene sequence: CDR1 MNHEY, CDR2 SVGAGI.

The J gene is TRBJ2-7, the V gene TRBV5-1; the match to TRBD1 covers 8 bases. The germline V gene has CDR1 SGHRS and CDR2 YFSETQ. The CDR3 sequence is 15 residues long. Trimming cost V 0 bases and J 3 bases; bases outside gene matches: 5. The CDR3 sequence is CASSLEAGGYYEQYF. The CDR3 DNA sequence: TGCGCCAGCAGCTTGGAGGCAGGGGGCTACTACGAGCAGTACTTC. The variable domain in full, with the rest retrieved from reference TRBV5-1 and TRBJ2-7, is KAGVTQTPRYLIKTRGQQVTLSCSPISGHRSVSWYQQTPGQGLQFLFEYFSETQRNKGNFPGRFSGRQFSNSRSEMNVSTLELGDSALYLCASSLEAGGYYEQYFGPGTRLTVT.

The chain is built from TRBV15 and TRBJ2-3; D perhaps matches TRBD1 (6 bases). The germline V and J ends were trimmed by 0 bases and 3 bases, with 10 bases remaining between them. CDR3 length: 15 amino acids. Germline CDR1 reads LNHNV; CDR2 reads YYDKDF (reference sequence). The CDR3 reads CATSRDPRGTDTQYF. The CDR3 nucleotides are TGTGCCACCAGCAGAGATCCCAGGGGTACAGATACGCAGTATTTT.

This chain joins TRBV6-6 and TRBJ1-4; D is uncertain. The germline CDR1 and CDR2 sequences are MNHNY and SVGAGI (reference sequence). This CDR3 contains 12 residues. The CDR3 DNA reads TGTGTTTGCGGGGATTGGGATGAAAAACTGTTTTTT. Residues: CVCGDWDEKLFF.

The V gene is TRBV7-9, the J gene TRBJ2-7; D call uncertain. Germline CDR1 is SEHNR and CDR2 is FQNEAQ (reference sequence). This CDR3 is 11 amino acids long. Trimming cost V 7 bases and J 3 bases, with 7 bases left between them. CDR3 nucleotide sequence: TGTGCCAGCAACTCAATCTACGAGCAGTACTTC. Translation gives CASNSIYEQYF. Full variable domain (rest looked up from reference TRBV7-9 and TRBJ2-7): DTGVSQNPRHKITKRGQNVTFRCDPISEHNRLYWYRQTLGQGPEFLTYFQNEAQLEKSRLLSDRFSAERPKGSFSTLEIQRTEQGDSAMYLCASNSIYEQYFGPGTRLTVT.

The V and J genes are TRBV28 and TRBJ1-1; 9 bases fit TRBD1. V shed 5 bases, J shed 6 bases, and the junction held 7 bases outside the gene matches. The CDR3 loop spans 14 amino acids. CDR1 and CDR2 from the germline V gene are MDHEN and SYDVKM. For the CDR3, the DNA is TGTGCCAGCAGTGGGACAGGGTTTGTCTCTGAAGCTTTCTTT. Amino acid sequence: CASSGTGFVSEAFF.

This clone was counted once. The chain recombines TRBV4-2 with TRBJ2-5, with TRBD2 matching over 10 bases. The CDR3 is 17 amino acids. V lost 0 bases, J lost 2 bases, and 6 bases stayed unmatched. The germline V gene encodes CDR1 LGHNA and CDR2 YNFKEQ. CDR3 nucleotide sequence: TGTGCCAGCAGCCAAGATATCGAACTAGCGGGACAAGAGACCCAGTACTTC. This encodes CASSQDIELAGQETQYF.

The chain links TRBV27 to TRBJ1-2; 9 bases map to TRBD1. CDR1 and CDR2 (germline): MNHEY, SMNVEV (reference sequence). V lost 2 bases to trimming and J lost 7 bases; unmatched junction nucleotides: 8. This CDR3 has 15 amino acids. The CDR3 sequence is CASSLRGQGQSGYTF. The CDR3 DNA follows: TGTGCCAGCAGTTTAAGGGGACAGGGTCAAAGTGGCTACACCTTC.

CDR3 sequence: CASSYLSGGDTDTQYF. The CDR3 DNA is TGTGCCAGCAGTTACTTGAGCGGGGGGGACACAGATACGCAGTATTTT. The chain is built from TRBV6-5 and TRBJ2-3, with 10 bases matching TRBD2. The CDR3 runs to 16 residues. V shed 1 base, J shed 2 bases, and the junction held 3 bases outside the gene matches. The germline gives CDR1 MNHEY, CDR2 SVGAGI.

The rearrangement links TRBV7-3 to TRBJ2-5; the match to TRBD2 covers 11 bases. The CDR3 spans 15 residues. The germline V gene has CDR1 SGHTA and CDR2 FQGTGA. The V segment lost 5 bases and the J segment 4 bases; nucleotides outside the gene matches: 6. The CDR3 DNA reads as TGTGCCAGCAGCCCAACTAGCGGGGGCAGAGAGACCCAGTACTTC. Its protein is CASSPTSGGRETQYF.

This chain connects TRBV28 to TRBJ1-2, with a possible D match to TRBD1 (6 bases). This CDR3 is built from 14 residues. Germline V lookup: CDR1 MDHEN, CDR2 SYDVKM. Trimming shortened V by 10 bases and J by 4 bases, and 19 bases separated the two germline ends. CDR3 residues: CATRDTRFLYGYTF. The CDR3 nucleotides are TGTGCCACGAGGGACACCCGATTCCTCTATGGCTACACCTTC.

The CDR3 loop reads CASSYGTSGGADTQYF. CDR3 nucleotides: TGTGCCAGCAGTTACGGGACTAGCGGGGGGGCAGATACGCAGTATTTT. The gene calls are TRBV6-2 or TRBV6-3 and TRBJ2-3, with 16 bases lining up with TRBD2. The trim removed 2 bases at V and 4 bases at J, leaving 0 bases unmatched. Germline CDR1 and CDR2: MNHEY and SVGEGT. CDR3 length equals 16 residues.

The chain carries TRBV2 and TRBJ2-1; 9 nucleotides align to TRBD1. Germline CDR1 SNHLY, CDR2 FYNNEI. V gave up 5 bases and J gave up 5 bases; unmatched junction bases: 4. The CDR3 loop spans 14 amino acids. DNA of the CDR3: TGTGCCAGCAGTTCAAGGACAGGGGACAATGAGCAGTTCTTC. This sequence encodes CASSSRTGDNEQFF.

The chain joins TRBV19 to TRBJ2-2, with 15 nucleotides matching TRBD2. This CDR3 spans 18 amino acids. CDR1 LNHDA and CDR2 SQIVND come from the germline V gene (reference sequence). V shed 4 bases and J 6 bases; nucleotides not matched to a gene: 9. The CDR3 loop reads CASSRKGLAGGLSGELFF. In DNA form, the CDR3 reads TGTGCCAGTAGTAGGAAGGGACTAGCGGGGGGTTTATCCGGGGAGCTGTTTTTT.

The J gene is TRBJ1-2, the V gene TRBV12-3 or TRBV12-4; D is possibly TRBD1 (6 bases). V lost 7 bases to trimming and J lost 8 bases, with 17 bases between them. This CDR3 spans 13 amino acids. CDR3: CASNGGAKGGYTF. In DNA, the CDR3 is TGTGCCAGCAACGGGGGGGCGAAGGGCGGCTACACCTTC.

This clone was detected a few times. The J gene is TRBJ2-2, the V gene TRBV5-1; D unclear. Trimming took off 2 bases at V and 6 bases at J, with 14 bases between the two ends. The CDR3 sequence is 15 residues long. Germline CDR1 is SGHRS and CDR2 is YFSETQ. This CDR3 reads CASSLMLGSAGELFF. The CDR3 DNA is TGCGCCAGCAGCTTAATGCTCGGGTCGGCCGGGGAGCTGTTTTTT.

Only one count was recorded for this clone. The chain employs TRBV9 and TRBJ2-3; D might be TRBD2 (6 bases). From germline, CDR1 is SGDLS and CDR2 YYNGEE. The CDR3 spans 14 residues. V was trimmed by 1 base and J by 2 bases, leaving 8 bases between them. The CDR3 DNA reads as TGTGCCAGCAGCGTAACGGACTACACAGATACGCAGTATTTT. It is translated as CASSVTDYTDTQYF.

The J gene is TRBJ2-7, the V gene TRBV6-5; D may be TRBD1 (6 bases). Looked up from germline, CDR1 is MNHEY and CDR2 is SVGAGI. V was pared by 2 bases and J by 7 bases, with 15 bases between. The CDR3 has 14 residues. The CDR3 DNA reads TGTGCCAGCAGTTACGACGGGACATTGAGGGAGCAGTACTTC. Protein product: CASSYDGTLREQYF.

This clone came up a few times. CDR3 protein: CASSEAGYNEQFF. CDR3 nucleotide sequence: TGCGCCAGCAGTGAGGCCGGCTACAATGAGCAGTTCTTC. This sequence joins TRBV10-1 and TRBJ2-1; no definite D call. Germline V CDR1 and CDR2: WNHNN, SYGVQD (reference sequence). This CDR3 is built from 13 residues. Trimming shortened V by 2 bases and J by 3 bases, and 5 bases separated the two germline ends.

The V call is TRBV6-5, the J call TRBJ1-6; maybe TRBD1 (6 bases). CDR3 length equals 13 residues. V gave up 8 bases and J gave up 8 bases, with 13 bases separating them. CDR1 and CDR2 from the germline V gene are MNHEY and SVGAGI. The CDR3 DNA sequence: TGTGCCAGCGGGGTCAGGGGCGATTCACCCCTCCACTTT. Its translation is CASGVRGDSPLHF.

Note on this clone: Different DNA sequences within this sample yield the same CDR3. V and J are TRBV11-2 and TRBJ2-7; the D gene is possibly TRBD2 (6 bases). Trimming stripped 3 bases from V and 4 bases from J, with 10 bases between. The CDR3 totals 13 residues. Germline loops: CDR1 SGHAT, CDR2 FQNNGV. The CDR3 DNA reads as TGTGCCAGCAGCTTTGGGACTGCGTACGAGCAGTACTTC. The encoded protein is CASSFGTAYEQYF.

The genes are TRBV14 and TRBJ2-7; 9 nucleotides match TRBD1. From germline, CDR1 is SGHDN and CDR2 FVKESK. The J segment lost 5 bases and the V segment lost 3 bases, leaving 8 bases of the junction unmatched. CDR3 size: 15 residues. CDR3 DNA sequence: TGTGCCAGCAGCCACCGGGACAGGGCCCTCAACGAGCAGTACTTC. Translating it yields CASSHRDRALNEQYF.

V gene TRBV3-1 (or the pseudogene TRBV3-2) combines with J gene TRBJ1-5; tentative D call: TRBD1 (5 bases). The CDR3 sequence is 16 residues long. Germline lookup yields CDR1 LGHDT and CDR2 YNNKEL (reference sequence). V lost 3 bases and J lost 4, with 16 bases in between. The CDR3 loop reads CASSQGGGVGNQPQHF. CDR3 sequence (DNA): TGTGCCAGCAGCCAGGGGGGAGGGGTCGGAAATCAGCCCCAGCATTTT.